Presented here are 16 T cell receptor beta chains from one specimen sequenced in a study of blood T cells in healthy people across ages. The use of a sample-barcoded 5' primer and a J-beta primer mix characterized a second PCR of roughly 6 to 11 cycles. TCRdb re-derived calls from the 5' RACE reads in MiXCR, one entry per CDR3 protein. The sample records under 2,000,000 distinct CDR3 sequences, around 50% being singletons. Sequenced input: blood. The receptors shown here come from a woman in her 40s in good health.

The J gene is TRBJ2-3, the V gene TRBV6-5, with D maybe TRBD1 (5 bases). CDR3 length: 12 amino acids. V was clipped by 7 bases and J by 3 bases, with 8 bases between them. From germline, CDR1 is MNHEY and CDR2 SVGAGI. CDR3 residues: CASKGATDTQYF. DNA of the CDR3: TGTGCCAGCAAAGGGGCTACAGATACGCAGTATTTT.

This chain links TRBV20-1 with TRBJ1-5; 10 bases fit TRBD1. The germline V gene has CDR1 DFQATT and CDR2 SNEGSKA (reference sequence). The CDR3 consists of 13 residues. V lost 6 bases to trimming and J lost 5 bases; unmatched junction nucleotides: 4. The CDR3 DNA reads TGCAGTGCCGGGACAGGGGTTGATCAGCCCCAGCATTTT. Protein sequence: CSAGTGVDQPQHF.

J is TRBJ2-7 and V is TRBV27; TRBD1 aligns across 7 bases. The ends lost 5 bases at V and 4 bases at J; junction bases unmatched: 11. This CDR3 has 15 residues. Germline CDR1 reads MNHEY; CDR2 reads SMNVEV (reference sequence). CDR3 region: CASSPNRDRPYEQYF. For the CDR3, the DNA is TGTGCCAGCAGTCCGAACCGGGACAGACCATACGAGCAGTACTTC.

The sample holds a few counts of this clonotype. The chain combines TRBV7-8 with TRBJ2-5; D call uncertain. Matching the DNA end better, TRBJ2-7 makes the J call doubtful. Germline CDR1 is SGHVS and CDR2 is FQNEAQ. The CDR3 spans 15 residues. CDR3 region: CASSLGGGISYEQYF. The CDR3 coding sequence is TGTGCCAGCAGCTTAGGAGGCGGCATTTCCTACGAGCAGTACTTC.

The J gene is TRBJ2-7, the V gene TRBV28; 10 bases match TRBD1. Germline V gene lookup returns CDR1 MDHEN and CDR2 SYDVKM. After removal of 6 bases from V and 7 bases from J, the junction contained 12 bases not matched to a gene. The CDR3 totals 15 residues. Here the CDR3 reads CASSKRGTGVLEQYF. The CDR3 DNA is TGTGCCAGCAGCAAAAGGGGGACAGGGGTCTTGGAGCAGTACTTC.

A few counts support this clonotype. This chain connects TRBV20-1 to TRBJ2-1; 9 positions agree with TRBD2. The CDR3 has 14 residues. The V and J ends lost 3 bases and 9 bases, in that order; junction bases with no gene match: 9. The V gene's germline CDR1 is DFQATT and CDR2 SNEGSKA (reference sequence). CDR3 loop: CSASPAGGPSEQFF. CDR3 DNA sequence: TGCAGTGCTAGTCCGGCGGGGGGGCCTAGTGAGCAGTTCTTC.

In this sample, this clonotype turned up a few times. The CDR3: CASSPSAGGGAYEQYF. The CDR3 DNA sequence: TGCGCCAGCAGCCCATCAGCGGGTGGGGGGGCCTACGAGCAGTACTTC. The chain recombines TRBV4-3 with TRBJ2-7; TRBD2 agrees at 7 bases. CDR1 is LGHNA and CDR2 is YSLEER in the germline V gene. This CDR3 contains 16 residues. J lost 2 bases, V lost 4 bases, and 11 bases had no gene match.

The CDR3 is CASSQERNNYNEQFF. The CDR3, as DNA: TGTGCCAGCAGCCAAGAGAGGAATAACTACAATGAGCAGTTCTTC. The chain joins TRBV3-1 to TRBJ2-1; D is undetermined. The CDR3 spans 15 residues. Between the trimmed V and J ends, which lost 0 bases and 3 bases, there was a span of 9 bases. Germline CDR1 and CDR2: LGHDT and YNNKEL (reference sequence).

This clonotype was picked up a small number of times. This sequence joins TRBV6-5 and TRBJ1-2; D not certain. CDR3 length equals 14 residues. Germline-derived CDR1 and CDR2 are MNHEY and SVGAGI. V was cut by 4 bases and J by 2 bases, with 11 bases left in between. The DNA for the CDR3 is TGTGCCAGCAGTTTTCACAGATTGAACTATGGCTACACCTTC. Protein: CASSFHRLNYGYTF.

The table lists this clonotype with a few counts. This chain links TRBV20-1 with TRBJ2-3; TRBD2 matches at 13 bases. CDR1 DFQATT and CDR2 SNEGSKA come from the germline V gene (reference sequence). CDR3 length: 16 amino acids. V dropped 2 bases and J dropped 3; count of bases not matched to a gene: 5. This CDR3 reads CSARHPGLAGTDTQYF. The CDR3 DNA is TGCAGTGCTAGACATCCGGGACTAGCGGGGACAGATACGCAGTATTTT.

As to this clonotype: At one end, the junction sequence differs from germline, possibly due to a read error. V and J are TRBV20-1 and TRBJ1-2; tentative D call: TRBD1 (6 bases). Germline loops: CDR1 DFQATT, CDR2 SNEGSKA (reference sequence). This CDR3 is built from 15 residues. The DNA for the CDR3 is TGCGGTGCTAGAATACAGGGCCTGAACAACTATGGCTACACCTTC. Translated: CGARIQGLNNYGYTF.

The V gene is TRBV27, the J gene TRBJ1-1; 11 bases fit TRBD1. The CDR3 sequence is 15 residues long. V gave up 2 bases and J gave up 5 bases; unmatched junction bases: 4. In germline, CDR1 is MNHEY, CDR2 SMNVEV (reference sequence). The CDR3: CASSLMGQGVTEAFF. DNA for the CDR3: TGTGCCAGCAGTTTAATGGGACAGGGGGTGACTGAAGCTTTCTTT.

This clonotype was seen more than once but under ten times. CDR3 in DNA: TGTGCCAGCAGCGCCCCATTAGGGACTAGCGGGGGGAACACAGATACGCAGTATTTT. Protein product: CASSAPLGTSGGNTDTQYF. The rearrangement uses TRBV9 and TRBJ2-3; 15 bases are a match to TRBD2. In germline, CDR1 is SGDLS, CDR2 YYNGEE. V lost 3 bases and J lost 2; bases outside the gene matches: 10. This CDR3 has 19 residues.

This clonotype occurred a few times. The gene calls are TRBV5-1 and TRBJ2-7; no clear D gene. Trimming pared 1 base from V and 2 bases from J, leaving 10 bases between. Germline CDR1 is SGHRS and CDR2 is YFSETQ. The CDR3 extends over 14 amino acids. The CDR3 loop is CASSLNGVAYEQYF. As DNA, the CDR3 is TGCGCCAGCAGCTTGAACGGTGTCGCCTACGAGCAGTACTTC. Full variable domain (rest looked up from reference TRBV5-1 and TRBJ2-7): KAGVTQTPRYLIKTRGQQVTLSCSPISGHRSVSWYQQTPGQGLQFLFEYFSETQRNKGNFPGRFSGRQFSNSRSEMNVSTLELGDSALYLCASSLNGVAYEQYFGPGTRLTVT.

The count of this clonotype is one. In DNA, the CDR3 is TGCAGTGCTAGAGCCCTTATGACGGTTTTGCGCACAGATACGCAGTATTTT. Protein sequence: CSARALMTVLRTDTQYF. The rearrangement joins TRBV20-1 to TRBJ2-3, with D unclear. Germline CDR1 DFQATT, CDR2 SNEGSKA (reference sequence). V was clipped by 1 base and J by 1 base, with 18 bases between them. The CDR3 has 17 residues.

The table lists this clonotype with a few counts. The rearrangement uses TRBV7-2 and TRBJ1-1, with TRBD1 matching over 7 bases. Germline trimming cut 0 bases from V and 6 bases from J; bases unmatched to any gene: 10. The CDR3 length is 16 residues. Germline-derived CDR1 and CDR2 are SGHTA and FQGNSA. The CDR3 DNA is TGTGCCAGCAGCTTAGCAGGACAGGTAATTTCTGCTGAAGCTTTCTTT. Translation gives CASSLAGQVISAEAFF.